These T cell receptor beta chains were read from a single sample in a study of T cell responses to AZD1222 COVID-19 vaccine. Here immunoSEQ multiplex PCR was the method, and the copy in TCRdb shows in-frame clones only, minus some. This table has more than 100,000 clones, 70% to 90% appearing once. Specimen: peripheral blood, collected 28 days after the second dose of the MenACWY control vaccine. The origin of the receptors is an adult who received the MenACWY meningococcal vaccine as a control. Both conserved end residues are trimmed from each CDR3.

>TRBV6-1|TRBJ1-3
ASSDARGQGVLDTIY
>TRBV7-9|TRBJ1-1
ASSFWENTEAF
>TRBV6-5|TRBJ2-1
ASTLGGAYNEQF
>TRBV27|TRBJ2-3
ASRVPSTDTQY
>TRBV5-5|TRBJ1-1
ASSLGVGSLYTEAF
>TRBV2|TRBJ1-6
ASSDIRVNSPLH
>TRBV4-3|TRBJ2-3
ASSQDLPDTQY
>TRBV7-6|TRBJ2-5
ASSSSQGYGETQY
>TRBV3-1/TRBV3-2|TRBJ1-2
ASSQGWDGYGYT
>TRBV28|TRBJ1-1
ASSLSWGENTEAF
>TRBV27|TRBJ1-2
ASSPLGESRNYGYT
>TRBV19|TRBJ2-3
ASTLGGTDTQY
>TRBV5-1|TRBJ2-3
ASSLASASGAANTDTQY
>TRBV5-1|TRBJ2-2
ASSQGTSANTGELF
>TRBV5-1|TRBJ1-1
ASSGGTGGMHTEAF
>TRBV6-2/TRBV6-3|TRBJ1-2
ASSYSIGTYYGYT
>TRBV28|TRBJ2-5
ASSRTSGGALETQY
>TRBV10-3|TRBJ1-4
AISESKGTTNEKLF
>TRBV7-9|TRBJ1-2
ASSLPTGRYGYT
>TRBV3-1/TRBV3-2|TRBJ2-2
ASSPVSANTGELF
>TRBV19|TRBJ1-2
ASSTLGQGAGYT
>TRBV5-1|TRBJ1-5
ASSCEQPQH
>TRBV5-4|TRBJ2-1
ASSFSRAPRGEQF
>TRBV11-3|TRBJ2-7
ASSYTGTPPLEQY
>TRBV18|TRBJ2-2
ASSPVIGELF
>TRBV6-5|TRBJ1-1
ASSKYQNTEAF
>TRBV10-1|TRBJ1-5
ASRNQRRHQH
>TRBV7-6|TRBJ1-4
ASSLALPGGFAKLF
>TRBV6-2/TRBV6-3|TRBJ1-1
ASSSGHTEAF
>TRBV29-1|TRBJ1-2
SVAGAGDGYT
>TRBV19|TRBJ1-2
ASSMGQGSYGYT
>TRBV24-1|TRBJ1-3
ATSEGVSSGNTIY
>TRBV28|TRBJ1-5
ASSPPSKPQH
>TRBV5-1|TRBJ1-5
ASSFGGVDQPQH
>TRBV24-1|TRBJ2-2
ATGLSGGPLNTGELF
>TRBV6-1|TRBJ2-2
ASSEADYTGELF
>TRBV19|TRBJ1-4
ASSEGGREKLF
>TRBV29-1|TRBJ2-2
SVRTGRTGELF
>TRBV5-5|TRBJ2-5
ASSWDRVGTQY